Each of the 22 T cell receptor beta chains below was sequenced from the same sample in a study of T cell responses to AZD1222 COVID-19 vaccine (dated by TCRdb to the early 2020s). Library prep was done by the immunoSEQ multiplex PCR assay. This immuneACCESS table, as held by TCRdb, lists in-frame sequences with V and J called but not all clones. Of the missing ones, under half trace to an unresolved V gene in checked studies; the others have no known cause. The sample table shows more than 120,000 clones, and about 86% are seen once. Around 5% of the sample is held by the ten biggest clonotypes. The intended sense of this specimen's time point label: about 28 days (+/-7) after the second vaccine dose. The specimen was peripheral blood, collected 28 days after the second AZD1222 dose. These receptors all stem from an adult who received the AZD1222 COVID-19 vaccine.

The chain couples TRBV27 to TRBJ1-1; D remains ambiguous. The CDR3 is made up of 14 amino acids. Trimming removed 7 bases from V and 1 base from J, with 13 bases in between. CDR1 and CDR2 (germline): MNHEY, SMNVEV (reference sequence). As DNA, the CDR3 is TGTGCCAGCATGGTTGAGGCGGAGAACACTGAAGCTTTCTTT. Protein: CASMVEAENTEAFF.

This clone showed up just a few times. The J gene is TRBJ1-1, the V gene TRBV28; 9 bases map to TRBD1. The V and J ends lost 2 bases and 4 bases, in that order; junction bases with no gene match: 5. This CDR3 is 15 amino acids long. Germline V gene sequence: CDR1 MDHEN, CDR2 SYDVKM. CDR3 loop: CASSLITGGSTEAFF. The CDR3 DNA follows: TGTGCCAGCAGTTTAATAACAGGGGGCTCCACTGAAGCTTTCTTT.

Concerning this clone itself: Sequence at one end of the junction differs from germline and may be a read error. The DNA for the CDR3 is TGTGCCAGCAGACAAGAGGCAGGGGATGCATCTGAAGCTTTCTTT. The encoded protein is CASRQEAGDASEAFF. The gene calls are TRBV3-1 (or the pseudogene TRBV3-2) and TRBJ1-1, with D tentatively TRBD1 (6 bases). The CDR3 extends over 15 amino acids. Germline V CDR1 and CDR2: LGHDT, YNNKEL (reference sequence).

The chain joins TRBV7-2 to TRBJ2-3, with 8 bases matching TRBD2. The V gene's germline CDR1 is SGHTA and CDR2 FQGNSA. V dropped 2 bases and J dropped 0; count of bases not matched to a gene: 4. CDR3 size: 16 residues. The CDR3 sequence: CASSLLGGASTDTQYF. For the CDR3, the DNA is TGTGCCAGCAGCTTACTCGGGGGGGCAAGCACAGATACGCAGTATTTT.

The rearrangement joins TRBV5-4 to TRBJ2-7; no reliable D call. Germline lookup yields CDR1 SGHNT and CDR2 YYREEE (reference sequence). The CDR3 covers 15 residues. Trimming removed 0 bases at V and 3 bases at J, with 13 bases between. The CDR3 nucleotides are TGTGCCAGCAGCTTGGGGGGTCTAGATATCTACGAGCAGTACTTC. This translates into CASSLGGLDIYEQYF. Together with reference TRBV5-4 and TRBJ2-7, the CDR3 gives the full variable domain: ETGVTQSPTHLIKTRGQQVTLRCSSQSGHNTVSWYQQALGQGPQFIFQYYREEENGRGNFPPRFSGLQFPNYSSELNVNALELDDSALYLCASSLGGLDIYEQYFGPGTRLTVT.

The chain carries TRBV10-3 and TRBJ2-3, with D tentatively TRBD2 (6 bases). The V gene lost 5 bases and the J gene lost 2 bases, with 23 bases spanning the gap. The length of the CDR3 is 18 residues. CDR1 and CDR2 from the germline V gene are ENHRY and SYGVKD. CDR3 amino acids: CAISSNGLRRKVTDTQYF. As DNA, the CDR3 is TGTGCCATCAGTTCGAATGGACTACGAAGGAAGGTCACAGATACGCAGTATTTT.

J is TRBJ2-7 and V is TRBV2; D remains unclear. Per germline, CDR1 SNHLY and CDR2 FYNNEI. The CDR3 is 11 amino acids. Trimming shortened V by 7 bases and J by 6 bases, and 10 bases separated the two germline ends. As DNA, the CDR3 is TGTGCCAGCAAGTGGTTCCCCGAGCAGTACTTC. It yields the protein CASKWFPEQYF.

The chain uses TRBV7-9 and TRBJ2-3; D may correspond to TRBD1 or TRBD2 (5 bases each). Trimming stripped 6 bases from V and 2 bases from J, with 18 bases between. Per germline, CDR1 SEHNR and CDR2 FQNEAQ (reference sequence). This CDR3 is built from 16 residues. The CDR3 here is CASRLGDPPLTDTQYF. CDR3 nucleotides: TGTGCCAGCAGACTAGGGGACCCGCCTCTCACAGATACGCAGTATTTT.

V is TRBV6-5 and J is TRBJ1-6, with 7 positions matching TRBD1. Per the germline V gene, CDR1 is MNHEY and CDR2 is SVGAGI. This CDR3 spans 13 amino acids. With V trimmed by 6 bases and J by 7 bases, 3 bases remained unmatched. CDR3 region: CASRSTGNSPLHF. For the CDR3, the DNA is TGTGCCAGCAGATCGACAGGGAATTCACCCCTCCACTTT.

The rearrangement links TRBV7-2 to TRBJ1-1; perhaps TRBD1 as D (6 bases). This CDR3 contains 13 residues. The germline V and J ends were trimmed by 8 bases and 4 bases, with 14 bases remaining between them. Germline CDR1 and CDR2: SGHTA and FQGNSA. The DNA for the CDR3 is TGTGCCAGCCTTTTGGGGGGGGCCACTGAAGCTTTCTTT. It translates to CASLLGGATEAFF.

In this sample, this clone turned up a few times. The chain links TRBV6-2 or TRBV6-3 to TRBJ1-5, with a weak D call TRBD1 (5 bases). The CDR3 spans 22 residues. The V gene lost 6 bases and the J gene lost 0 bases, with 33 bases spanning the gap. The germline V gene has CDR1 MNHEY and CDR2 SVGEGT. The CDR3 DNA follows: TGTGCCAGCAGCCGCTTGGTAGAGGGGTGGGTCGTAGGACTGGATAGCAATCAGCCCCAGCATTTT. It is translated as CASSRLVEGWVVGLDSNQPQHF.

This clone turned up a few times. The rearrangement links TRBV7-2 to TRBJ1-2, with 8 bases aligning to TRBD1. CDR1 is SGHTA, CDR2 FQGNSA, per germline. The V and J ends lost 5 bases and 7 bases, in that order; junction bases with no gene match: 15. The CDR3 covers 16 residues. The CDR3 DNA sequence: TGTGCCAGCAGCCAATTACCGGGACAGGCCGCTACTGGCTACACCTTC. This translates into CASSQLPGQAATGYTF.

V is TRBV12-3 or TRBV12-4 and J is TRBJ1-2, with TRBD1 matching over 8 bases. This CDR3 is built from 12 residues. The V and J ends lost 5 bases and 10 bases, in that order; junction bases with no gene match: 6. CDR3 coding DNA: TGTGCCAGCAGTAGGGACAGGATAATCTACACCTTC. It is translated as CASSRDRIIYTF.

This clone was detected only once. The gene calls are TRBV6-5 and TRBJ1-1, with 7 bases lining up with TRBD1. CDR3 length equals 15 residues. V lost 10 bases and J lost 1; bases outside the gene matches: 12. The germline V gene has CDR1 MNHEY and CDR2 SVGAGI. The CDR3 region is CATFMRQGQNTEAFF. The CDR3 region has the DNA TGTGCCACCTTCATGAGACAGGGACAGAACACTGAAGCTTTCTTT.

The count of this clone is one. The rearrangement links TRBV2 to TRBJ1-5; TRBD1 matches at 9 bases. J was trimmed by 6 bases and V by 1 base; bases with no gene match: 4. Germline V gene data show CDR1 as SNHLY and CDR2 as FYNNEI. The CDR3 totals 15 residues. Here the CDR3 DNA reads TGTGCCAGCAGTGAAGACAGGGGGCAAGGTCAGCCCCAGCATTTT. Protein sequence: CASSEDRGQGQPQHF.

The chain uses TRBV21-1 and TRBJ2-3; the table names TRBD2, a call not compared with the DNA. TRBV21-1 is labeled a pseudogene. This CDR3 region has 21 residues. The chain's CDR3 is CASSALRTSGSWIGAPDTQYF. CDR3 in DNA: TGTGCCAGCAGCGCACTTCGGACTAGCGGGAGTTGGATTGGTGCTCCTGATACGCAGTATTTT.

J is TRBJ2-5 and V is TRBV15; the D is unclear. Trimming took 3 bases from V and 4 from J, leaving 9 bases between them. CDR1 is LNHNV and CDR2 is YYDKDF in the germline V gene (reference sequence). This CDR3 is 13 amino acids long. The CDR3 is CATSSYPGETQYF. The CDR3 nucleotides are TGTGCCACCAGCAGCTACCCAGGAGAGACCCAGTACTTC.

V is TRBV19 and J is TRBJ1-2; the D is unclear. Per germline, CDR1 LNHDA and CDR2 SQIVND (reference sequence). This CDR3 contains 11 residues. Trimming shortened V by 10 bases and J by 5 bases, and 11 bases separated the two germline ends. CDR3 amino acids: CATHRGYGYTF. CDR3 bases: TGTGCCACCCACAGAGGTTATGGCTACACCTTC.

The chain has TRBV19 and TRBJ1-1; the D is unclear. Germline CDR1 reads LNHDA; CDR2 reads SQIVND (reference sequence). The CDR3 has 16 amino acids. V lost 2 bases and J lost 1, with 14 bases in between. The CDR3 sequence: CASSILGHLENTEAFF. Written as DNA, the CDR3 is TGTGCCAGTAGTATATTGGGTCATTTGGAGAACACTGAAGCTTTCTTT.

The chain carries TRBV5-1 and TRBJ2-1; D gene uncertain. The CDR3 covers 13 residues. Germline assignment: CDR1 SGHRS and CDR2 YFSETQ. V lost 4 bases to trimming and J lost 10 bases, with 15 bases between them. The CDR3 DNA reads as TGCGCCAGCAGCCGAAGTAGTACTACCGAGCAGTTCTTC. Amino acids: CASSRSSTTEQFF.

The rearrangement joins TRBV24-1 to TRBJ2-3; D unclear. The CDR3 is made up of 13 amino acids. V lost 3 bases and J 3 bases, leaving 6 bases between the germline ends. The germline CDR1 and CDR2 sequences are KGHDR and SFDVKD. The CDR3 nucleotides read TGTGCCACCAGTGATGGTGCGACAGATACGCAGTATTTT. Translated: CATSDGATDTQYF.

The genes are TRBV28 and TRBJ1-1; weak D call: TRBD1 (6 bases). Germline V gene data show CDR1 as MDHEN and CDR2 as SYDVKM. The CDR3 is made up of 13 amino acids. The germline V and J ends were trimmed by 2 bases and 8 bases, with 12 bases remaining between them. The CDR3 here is CASSLGGQGEAFF. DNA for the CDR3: TGTGCCAGCAGTTTAGGGGGGCAGGGGGAAGCTTTCTTT.